What follows are 12 T cell receptor beta chains derived from one specimen sequenced in a study of cytomegalovirus exposure and HLA in healthy donors (dated 2017 in TCRdb). Receptor libraries were prepared by the immunoSEQ multiplex PCR assay. The multiplex PCR relied on a mix of 60 forward primers for TCR Vbeta segments and 13 reverse primers for TCR Jbeta segments. Drawn from immuneACCESS, this table holds only the in-frame rearrangements with V and J called that TCRdb kept. Clones are partly lost; checked studies trace under half to an unresolved V gene and leave the rest unexplained. Per the sample table, the count is roughly 80,000 clones. The ten largest clones add up to roughly an eighth of the sample. Sequenced input: PBMCs. All receptors come from a man aged 45-65 years in good health and CMV-seropositive.

The chain links TRBV2 to TRBJ2-7, with TRBD1 matching over 12 bases. The CDR3 extends over 19 amino acids. Per germline, CDR1 SNHLY and CDR2 FYNNEI. V gave up 5 bases and J gave up 4 bases; unmatched junction bases: 18. The CDR3 sequence is CASSSPKGQGASERYEQYF. CDR3 bases: TGTGCCAGCAGTTCGCCGAAGGGACAGGGGGCCTCGGAGCGATACGAGCAGTACTTC.

The V call is TRBV5-1, the J call TRBJ2-2; TRBD2 matches 7 bases. V was clipped by 1 base and J by 5 bases; unmatched bases: 5. Germline loops: CDR1 SGHRS, CDR2 YFSETQ. This CDR3 region has 15 residues. As DNA, the CDR3 is TGCGCCAGCAGCTTGTCCAGCGGGACTACCGGGGAGCTGTTTTTT. Translated, it gives CASSLSSGTTGELFF.

As concerns this clone: In the same sample, other DNA sequences code for this CDR3. This sequence joins TRBV6-4 and TRBJ2-3; 7 nucleotides align to TRBD2. V lost 0 bases and J lost 1; bases outside the gene matches: 1. The CDR3 length is 15 residues. Germline values: CDR1 MRHNA, CDR2 SNTAGT. The CDR3 here is CASSDSRGGTDTQYF. The CDR3 bases are TGTGCCAGCAGTGACTCCCGGGGGGGCACAGATACGCAGTATTTT.

The chain is built from TRBV11-2 and TRBJ2-2, with 9 positions matching TRBD2. The CDR3 runs to 16 residues. CDR1 and CDR2 (germline): SGHAT, FQNNGV. J gave up 5 bases and V 4 bases, and 8 bases lay outside the gene matches. CDR3 sequence reads: CASSSPAGGGTGELFF. The CDR3 DNA sequence: TGTGCCAGCAGCTCTCCAGCGGGAGGAGGGACCGGGGAGCTGTTTTTT.

V and J are TRBV5-5 and TRBJ2-5; 12 bases agree with TRBD2. Germline CDR1 reads SGHKS; CDR2 reads YYEKEE (reference sequence). Trimming removed 2 bases from V and 5 bases from J; junction bases left unmatched: 16. The CDR3 consists of 19 residues. CDR3 protein: CASSFSTSGSLNSGETQYF. CDR3 in DNA: TGTGCCAGCAGCTTTTCGACTAGCGGGAGCCTAAATTCGGGGGAGACCCAGTACTTC.

The chain links TRBV30 to TRBJ2-7; TRBD1 matches 9 bases. The V gene end was trimmed by 2 bases and the J gene end by 6 bases; junction bases not matched to a gene: 5. CDR3 length: 13 residues. Per germline, CDR1 GTSNPN and CDR2 SVGIG (reference sequence). The CDR3 nucleotides read TGTGCCTGGAGTTCCGGGACAGGGTTCGAGCAGTACGTC. It codes for CAWSSGTGFEQYV.

The chain carries TRBV7-9 and TRBJ1-1; D is possibly TRBD1 (6 bases). CDR3 length: 14 amino acids. V was trimmed by 5 bases and J by 5 bases, leaving 15 bases between them. Germline V CDR1 and CDR2: SEHNR, FQNEAQ (reference sequence). CDR3 region: CASSPRGRGTEAFF. The CDR3 nucleotides read TGTGCCAGCAGCCCGAGGGGGAGGGGAACTGAAGCTTTCTTT.

The chain uses TRBV9 and TRBJ1-2; 8 positions agree with TRBD1. V shed 4 bases, J shed 3 bases, and the junction held 8 bases outside the gene matches. CDR1 is SGDLS and CDR2 is YYNGEE in the germline V gene. The CDR3 spans 15 residues. The CDR3, as DNA: TGTGCCAGCAGCCCCATGGACAGGGCTGACTATGGCTACACCTTC. It translates to CASSPMDRADYGYTF.

The rearrangement joins TRBV4-1 to TRBJ1-6; 8 bases are a match to TRBD1. V was pared by 3 bases and J by 10 bases, with 20 bases of the junction left unmatched. This CDR3 comprises 19 residues. The germline gives CDR1 MGHRA, CDR2 YSYEKL. In DNA form, the CDR3 reads TGCGCCAGCAGCCATTTTACCGGGACAGGTTTCCTAGTACTGTCACCCCTCCACTTT. Its translation is CASSHFTGTGFLVLSPLHF.

V and J are TRBV13 and TRBJ2-7; TRBD2 agrees at 8 bases. Germline-derived CDR1 and CDR2 are PRHDT and FYEKMQ (reference sequence). J gave up 6 bases and V 4 bases, and 2 bases lay outside the gene matches. The CDR3 is 12 residues long. The CDR3 DNA is TGTGCCAGCAGCTACGGGGGGGGCGAGCAGTACGTC. It is translated as CASSYGGGEQYV.

The gene calls are TRBV7-2 and TRBJ2-7; 8 bases line up with TRBD2. J gave up 5 bases and V 1 base, and 7 bases lay outside the gene matches. This CDR3 is built from 15 residues. Germline assignment: CDR1 SGHTA and CDR2 FQGNSA. The CDR3 region is CASSLEVGRADEQYF. As DNA, the CDR3 is TGTGCCAGCAGCTTAGAGGTCGGGAGGGCCGACGAGCAGTACTTC.

The chain joins TRBV27 to TRBJ1-1; the match to TRBD1 covers 7 bases. This CDR3 is 14 amino acids long. The V and J ends lost 5 bases and 1 base, in that order; junction bases with no gene match: 4. Germline CDR1 reads MNHEY; CDR2 reads SMNVEV (reference sequence). The CDR3 protein is CASSRNRGNTEAFF. CDR3 coding DNA: TGTGCCAGCAGTAGAAACAGGGGGAACACTGAAGCTTTCTTT.